This TCR beta chain was sequenced for a study of cytomegalovirus exposure and HLA in healthy donors. This clone has only a few counts. The CDR3 contains 16 residues. CDR1 is SGHRS and CDR2 is YFSETQ in the germline V gene. V dropped 1 base and J dropped 5; count of bases not matched to a gene: 7. The data were produced by immunoSEQ multiplex PCR, yet TCRdb's version contains in-frame clones alone and is incomplete. The profile shows around 300,000 clones, approximately 86% of them singletons. This clonotype was sampled from a woman in her late teens or twenties in good health and CMV-seronegative. This chain links TRBV5-1 with TRBJ2-7; TRBD1 matches at 12 bases. Sequencing used PBMCs. CDR3 residues: CASSLRGQGAGDEQYF. CDR3 coding DNA: TGCGCCAGCAGCTTGAGGGGACAGGGGGCAGGAGACGAGCAGTACTTC.